The 2 T cell receptor beta chains listed next were all sequenced from one sample in a study of blood T cell repertoires in COVID-19. The protocol was immunoSEQ multiplex PCR, while the TCRdb copy is restricted to in-frame clones and leaves out a portion. Of 500,000 or so clones in the sample, roughly 90% are singletons; the top ten hold around 0.64%. The sequenced sample was PBMCs or T cells enriched from blood (not recorded which). Receptor source: a woman in her late teens or twenties who had recovered from COVID-19.

The chain carries TRBV19 and TRBJ1-2; possibly TRBD1 for D (5 bases). From germline, CDR1 is LNHDA and CDR2 SQIVND (reference sequence). Trimming left V 7 bases short and J 4 bases short, with 13 bases between. The length of the CDR3 is 13 residues. This CDR3 reads CASIPDGGYGYTF. CDR3 coding DNA: TGTGCCAGTATCCCGGACGGGGGCTATGGCTACACCTTC.

This rearrangement joins TRBV18 to TRBJ1-1; tentatively, D is TRBD1 (5 bases). V lost 6 bases and J 4 bases, leaving 15 bases between the germline ends. This CDR3 comprises 14 residues. CDR1 and CDR2 from the germline V gene are KGHSH and LQKENI. CDR3 DNA sequence: TGTGCCAGCTCCCCGCAGGGTCAGGTCACTGAAGCTTTCTTT. Translated, it gives CASSPQGQVTEAFF.